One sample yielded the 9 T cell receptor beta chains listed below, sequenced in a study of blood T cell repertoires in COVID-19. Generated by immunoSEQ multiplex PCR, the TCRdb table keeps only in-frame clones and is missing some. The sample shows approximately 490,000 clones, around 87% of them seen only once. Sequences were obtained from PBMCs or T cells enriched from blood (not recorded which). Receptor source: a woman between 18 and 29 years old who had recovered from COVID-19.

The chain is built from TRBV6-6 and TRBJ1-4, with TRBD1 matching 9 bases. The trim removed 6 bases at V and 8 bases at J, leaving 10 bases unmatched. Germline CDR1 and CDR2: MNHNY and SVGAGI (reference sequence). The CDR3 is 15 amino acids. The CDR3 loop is CASRSPGQGGEKLFF. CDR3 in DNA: TGTGCCAGCAGGTCACCGGGACAGGGAGGCGAAAAACTGTTTTTT.

CDR3 sequence (DNA): TGTGCCAGTCAAAGGTCTAGGCAGGGGGCGGATCAGCCCCAGCATTTT. Protein: CASQRSRQGADQPQHF. The chain is built from TRBV19 and TRBJ1-5; 8 bases match TRBD1. V gave up 8 bases and J gave up 5 bases; unmatched junction bases: 14. This CDR3 is built from 16 residues. Germline assignment: CDR1 LNHDA and CDR2 SQIVND (reference sequence).

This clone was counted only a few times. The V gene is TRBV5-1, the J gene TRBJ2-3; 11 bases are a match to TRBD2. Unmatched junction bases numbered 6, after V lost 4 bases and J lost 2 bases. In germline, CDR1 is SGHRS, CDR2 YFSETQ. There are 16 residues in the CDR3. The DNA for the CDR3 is TGCGCCAGCAGCCGACTAGCGGGGTCTATCACAGATACGCAGTATTTT. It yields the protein CASSRLAGSITDTQYF. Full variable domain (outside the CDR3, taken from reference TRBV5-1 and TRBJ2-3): KAGVTQTPRYLIKTRGQQVTLSCSPISGHRSVSWYQQTPGQGLQFLFEYFSETQRNKGNFPGRFSGRQFSNSRSEMNVSTLELGDSALYLCASSRLAGSITDTQYFGPGTRLTVL.

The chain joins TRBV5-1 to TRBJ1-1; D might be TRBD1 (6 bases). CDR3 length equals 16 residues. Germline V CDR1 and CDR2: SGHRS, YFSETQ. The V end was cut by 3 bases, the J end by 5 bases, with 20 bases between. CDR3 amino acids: CASSSKGGAEATEAFF. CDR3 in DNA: TGCGCCAGCAGCTCAAAGGGGGGGGCTGAAGCAACTGAAGCTTTCTTT.

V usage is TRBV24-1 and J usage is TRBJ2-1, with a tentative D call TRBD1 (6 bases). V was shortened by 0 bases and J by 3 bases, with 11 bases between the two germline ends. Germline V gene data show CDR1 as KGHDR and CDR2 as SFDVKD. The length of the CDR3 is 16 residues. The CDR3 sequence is CATSDLNPGDYNEQFF. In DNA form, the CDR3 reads TGTGCCACCAGTGATTTGAACCCAGGGGACTACAATGAGCAGTTCTTC.

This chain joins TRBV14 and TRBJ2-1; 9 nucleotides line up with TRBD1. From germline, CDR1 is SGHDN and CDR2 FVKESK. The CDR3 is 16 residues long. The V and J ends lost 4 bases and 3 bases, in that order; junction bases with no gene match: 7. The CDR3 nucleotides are TGTGCCAGCAGCCGCACCGGGACAGGGCTCTACAATGAGCAGTTCTTC. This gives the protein CASSRTGTGLYNEQFF.

The CDR3 protein is CAWSLSGGRGTQYF. The CDR3 DNA is TGTGCCTGGAGCTTAAGCGGGGGGCGGGGTACGCAGTATTTT. The chain couples TRBV30 to TRBJ2-3, with 9 positions matching TRBD2. Germline V gives CDR1 GTSNPN, CDR2 SVGIG (reference sequence). This CDR3 is 14 amino acids long. After removal of 3 bases from V and 8 bases from J, the junction contained 9 bases not matched to a gene. The variable domain in full, with the rest retrieved from reference TRBV30 and TRBJ2-3, is SQTIHQWPATLVQPVGSPLSLECTVEGTSNPNLYWYRQAAGRGLQLLFYSVGIGQISSEVPQNLSASRPQDRQFILSSKKLLLSDSGFYLCAWSLSGGRGTQYFGPGTRLTVL.

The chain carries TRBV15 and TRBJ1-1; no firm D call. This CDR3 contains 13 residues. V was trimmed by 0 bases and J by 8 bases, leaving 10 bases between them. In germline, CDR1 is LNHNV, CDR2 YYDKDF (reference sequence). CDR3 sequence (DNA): TGTGCCACCAGCAGAGATCGGTCCCCGGAAGCTTTCTTT. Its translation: CATSRDRSPEAFF. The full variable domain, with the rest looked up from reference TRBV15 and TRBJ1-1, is DAMVIQNPRYQVTQFGKPVTLSCSQTLNHNVMYWYQQKSSQAPKLLFHYYDKDFNNEADTPDNFQSRRPNTSFCFLDIRSPGLGDTAMYLCATSRDRSPEAFFGQGTRLTVV.

CDR3 nucleotides: TGTGCCAGCAGCCAACTCCCCCCCGCGGGGGCGAGGGAGCAGTACTTC. Residues: CASSQLPPAGAREQYF. This chain connects TRBV3-1 (or the pseudogene TRBV3-2) to TRBJ2-7; weak D call: TRBD2 (7 bases). Germline V CDR1 and CDR2: LGHDT, YNNKEL (reference sequence). This CDR3 contains 16 residues. Deletions cut 2 bases from V and 7 bases from J, with 21 bases between.